This T cell receptor beta chain appears in the sequencing data of a study of blood T cell repertoires in COVID-19. How the authors handled the data: The authors estimated nucleated cell counts from reference gene primer amplification. Measured with immunoSEQ multiplex PCR; TCRdb has only the in-frame clones, and not every one. The V and J calls and clone size come from that table; D and trimming were worked out from the DNA. The data hold roughly 220,000 clones, with roughly four fifths observed a single time. The sample taken for sequencing was peripheral blood. This receptor was taken from a woman of 80 years or more with COVID-19, enrolled during active disease.

Written as DNA, the CDR3 is TGTGCCAGCAGCTTAAGTAGAGGAGGCCGGTTAAGTGGTGAGCAGTTCTTC. Translated, it gives CASSLSRGGRLSGEQFF. This chain joins TRBV7-9 and TRBJ2-1, with TRBD2 as a possible D gene (5 bases). The CDR3 contains 17 residues. The germline V and J ends were trimmed by 2 bases and 9 bases, with 23 bases remaining between them. CDR1 and CDR2 (germline): SEHNR, FQNEAQ (reference sequence).